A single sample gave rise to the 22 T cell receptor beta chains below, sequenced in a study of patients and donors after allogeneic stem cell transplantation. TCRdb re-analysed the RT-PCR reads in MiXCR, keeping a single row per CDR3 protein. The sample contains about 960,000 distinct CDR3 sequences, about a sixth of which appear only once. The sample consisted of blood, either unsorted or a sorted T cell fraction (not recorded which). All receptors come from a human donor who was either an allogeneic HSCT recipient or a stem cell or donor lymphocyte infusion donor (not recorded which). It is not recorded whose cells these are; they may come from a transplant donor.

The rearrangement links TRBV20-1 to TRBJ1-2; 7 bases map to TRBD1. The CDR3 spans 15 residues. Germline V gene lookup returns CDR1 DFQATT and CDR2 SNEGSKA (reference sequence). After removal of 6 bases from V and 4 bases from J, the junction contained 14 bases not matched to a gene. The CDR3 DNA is TGCAGTGCCACCGGGACAGAGTATCCTAGCTATGGCTACACCTTC. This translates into CSATGTEYPSYGYTF.

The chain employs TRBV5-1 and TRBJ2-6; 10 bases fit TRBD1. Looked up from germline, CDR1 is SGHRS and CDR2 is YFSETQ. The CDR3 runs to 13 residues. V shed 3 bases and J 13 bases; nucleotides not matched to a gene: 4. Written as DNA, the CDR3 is TGCGCCAGCAGCTGGGGGACAGGGGAGGTCCTGACTTTC. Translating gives CASSWGTGEVLTF. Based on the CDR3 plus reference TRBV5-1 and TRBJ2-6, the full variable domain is KAGVTQTPRYLIKTRGQQVTLSCSPISGHRSVSWYQQTPGQGLQFLFEYFSETQRNKGNFPGRFSGRQFSNSRSEMNVSTLELGDSALYLCASSWGTGEVLTFGAGSRLTVL.

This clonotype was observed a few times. The CDR3 reads CASSLEGGALGYTF. In DNA, the CDR3 is TGCGCCAGCAGCTTGGAGGGGGGGGCGCTTGGCTACACCTTC. V and J are TRBV5-1 and TRBJ1-2, with a tentative D call TRBD1 (6 bases). Deletions cut 0 bases from V and 7 bases from J, with 13 bases between. Germline values: CDR1 SGHRS, CDR2 YFSETQ. The CDR3 has 14 residues.

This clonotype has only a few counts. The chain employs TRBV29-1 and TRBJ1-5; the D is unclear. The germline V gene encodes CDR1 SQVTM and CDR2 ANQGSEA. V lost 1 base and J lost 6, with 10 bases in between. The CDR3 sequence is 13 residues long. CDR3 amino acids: CSVEVREGQPQHF. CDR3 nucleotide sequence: TGCAGCGTTGAAGTTAGGGAGGGTCAGCCCCAGCATTTT.

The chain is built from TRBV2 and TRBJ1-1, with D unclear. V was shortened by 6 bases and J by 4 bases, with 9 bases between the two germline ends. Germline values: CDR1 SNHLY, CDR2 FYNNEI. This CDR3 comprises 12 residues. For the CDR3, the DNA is TGTGCCAGCAGCCACGATAGCACTGAAGCTTTCTTT. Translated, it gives CASSHDSTEAFF. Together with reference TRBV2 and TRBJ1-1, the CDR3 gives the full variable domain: EPEVTQTPSHQVTQMGQEVILRCVPISNHLYFYWYRQILGQKVEFLVSFYNNEISEKSEIFDDQFSVERPDGSNFTLKIRSTKLEDSAMYFCASSHDSTEAFFGQGTRLTVV.

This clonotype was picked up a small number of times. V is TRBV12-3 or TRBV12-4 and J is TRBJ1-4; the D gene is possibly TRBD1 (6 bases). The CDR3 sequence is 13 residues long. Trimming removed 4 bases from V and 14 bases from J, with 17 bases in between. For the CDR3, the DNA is TGTGCCAGCAGTTCCCGGGGGCCTGATGATCTGTTTTTT. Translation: CASSSRGPDDLFF.

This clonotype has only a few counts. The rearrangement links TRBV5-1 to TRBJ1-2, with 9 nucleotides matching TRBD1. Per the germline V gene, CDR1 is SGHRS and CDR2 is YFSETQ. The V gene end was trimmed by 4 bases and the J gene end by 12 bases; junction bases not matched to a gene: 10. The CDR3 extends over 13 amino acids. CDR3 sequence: CASSLDRGGYDTF. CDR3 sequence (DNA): TGCGCCAGCAGCCTCGACAGGGGGGGTTATGACACCTTC.

The CDR3: CAVGQGNTGELFF. As DNA, the CDR3 is TGTGCCGTAGGACAGGGTAACACCGGGGAGCTGTTTTTT. The rearrangement joins TRBV6-1 to TRBJ2-2; 8 nucleotides line up with TRBD1. Germline trimming cut 11 bases from V and 2 bases from J; bases unmatched to any gene: 4. Germline CDR1 reads MNHNS; CDR2 reads SASEGT. CDR3 length: 13 residues.

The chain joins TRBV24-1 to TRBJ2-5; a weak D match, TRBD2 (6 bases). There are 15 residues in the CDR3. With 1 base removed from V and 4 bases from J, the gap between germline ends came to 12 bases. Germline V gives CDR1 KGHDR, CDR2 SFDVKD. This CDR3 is CATSDFGGTPETQYF. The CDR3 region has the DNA TGTGCCACCAGTGATTTTGGGGGGACCCCAGAGACCCAGTACTTC.

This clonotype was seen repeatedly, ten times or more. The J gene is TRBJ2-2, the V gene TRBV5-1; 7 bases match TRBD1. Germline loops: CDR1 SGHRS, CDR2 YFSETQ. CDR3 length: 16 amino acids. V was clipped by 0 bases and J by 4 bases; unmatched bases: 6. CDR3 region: CASSLGDRASTGELFF. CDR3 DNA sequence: TGCGCCAGCAGCTTGGGTGACAGGGCGTCCACCGGGGAGCTGTTTTTT.

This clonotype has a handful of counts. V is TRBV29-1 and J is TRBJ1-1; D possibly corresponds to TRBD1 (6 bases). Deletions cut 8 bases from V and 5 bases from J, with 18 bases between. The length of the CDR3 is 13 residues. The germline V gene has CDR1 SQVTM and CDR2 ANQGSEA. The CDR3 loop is CSYSTGGGTEAFF. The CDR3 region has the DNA TGCAGCTACTCGACGGGAGGGGGAACTGAAGCTTTCTTT.

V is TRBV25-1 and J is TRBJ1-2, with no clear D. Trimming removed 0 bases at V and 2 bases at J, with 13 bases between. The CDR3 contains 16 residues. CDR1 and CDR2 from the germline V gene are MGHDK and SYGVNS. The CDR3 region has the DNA TGTGCCAGCAGTGAATATGGGCCGGGTGGGAACTATGGCTACACCTTC. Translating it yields CASSEYGPGGNYGYTF.

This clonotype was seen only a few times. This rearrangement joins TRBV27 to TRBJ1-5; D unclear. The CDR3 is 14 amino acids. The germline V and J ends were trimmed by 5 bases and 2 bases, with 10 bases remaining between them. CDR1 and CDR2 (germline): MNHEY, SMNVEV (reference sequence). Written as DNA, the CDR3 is TGTGCCAGCAGTCCGATCTGGGGCAATCAGCCCCAGCATTTT. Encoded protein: CASSPIWGNQPQHF.

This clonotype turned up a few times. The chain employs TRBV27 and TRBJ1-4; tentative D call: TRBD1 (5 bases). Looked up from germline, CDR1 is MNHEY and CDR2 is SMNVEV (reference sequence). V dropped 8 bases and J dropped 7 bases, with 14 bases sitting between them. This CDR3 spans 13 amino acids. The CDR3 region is CASGPSRGEKLFF. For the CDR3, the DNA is TGTGCCAGCGGCCCCTCAAGGGGTGAAAAACTGTTTTTT. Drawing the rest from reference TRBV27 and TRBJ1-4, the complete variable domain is EAQVTQNPRYLITVTGKKLTVTCSQNMNHEYMSWYRQDPGLGLRQIYYSMNVEVTDKGDVPEGYKVSRKEKRNFPLILESPSPNQTSLYFCASGPSRGEKLFFGSGTQLSVL.

CDR3 DNA: TGCAGTGCTAGAGACGCCGGGACCGGACAAGAGACCCAGTACTTC. Amino acids: CSARDAGTGQETQYF. This sequence joins TRBV20-1 and TRBJ2-5, with D perhaps TRBD1 or TRBD2 (5 bases each). Per the germline V gene, CDR1 is DFQATT and CDR2 is SNEGSKA (reference sequence). The CDR3 is 15 residues long. V dropped 0 bases and J dropped 2 bases, with 13 bases sitting between them.

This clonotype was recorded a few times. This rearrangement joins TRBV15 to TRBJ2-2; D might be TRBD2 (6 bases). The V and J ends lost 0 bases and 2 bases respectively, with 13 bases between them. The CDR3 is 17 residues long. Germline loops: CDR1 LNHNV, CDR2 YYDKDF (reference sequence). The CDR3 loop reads CATSRDGGTSNTGELFF. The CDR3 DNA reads TGTGCCACCAGCAGAGATGGCGGGACGAGTAACACCGGGGAGCTGTTTTTT.

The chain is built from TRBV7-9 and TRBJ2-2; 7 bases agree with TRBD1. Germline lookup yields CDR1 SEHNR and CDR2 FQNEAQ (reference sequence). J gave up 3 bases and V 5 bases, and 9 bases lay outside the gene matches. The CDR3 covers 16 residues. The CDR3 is CASSPGTATYTGELFF. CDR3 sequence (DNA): TGTGCCAGCAGCCCCGGGACAGCTACCTACACCGGGGAGCTGTTTTTT.

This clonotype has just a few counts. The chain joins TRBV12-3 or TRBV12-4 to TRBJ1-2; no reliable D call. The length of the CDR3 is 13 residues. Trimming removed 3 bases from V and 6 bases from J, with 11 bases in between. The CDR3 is CASSFRAVHGYTF. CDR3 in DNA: TGTGCCAGCAGTTTTAGGGCCGTCCATGGCTACACCTTC.

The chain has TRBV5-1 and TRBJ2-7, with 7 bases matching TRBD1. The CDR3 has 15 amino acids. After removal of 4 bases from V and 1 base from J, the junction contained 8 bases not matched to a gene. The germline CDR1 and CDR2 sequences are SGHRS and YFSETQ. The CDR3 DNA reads TGCGCCAGCAGCCGCCCGGGACAGACTTCCTACGAGCAGTACTTC. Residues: CASSRPGQTSYEQYF.

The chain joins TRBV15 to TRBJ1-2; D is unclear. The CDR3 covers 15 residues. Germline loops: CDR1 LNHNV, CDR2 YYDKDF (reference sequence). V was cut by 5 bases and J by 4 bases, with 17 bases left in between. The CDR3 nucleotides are TGTGCCACCAGCTCGTTTGAGGGCGGCTTCTATGGCTACACCTTC. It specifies CATSSFEGGFYGYTF.

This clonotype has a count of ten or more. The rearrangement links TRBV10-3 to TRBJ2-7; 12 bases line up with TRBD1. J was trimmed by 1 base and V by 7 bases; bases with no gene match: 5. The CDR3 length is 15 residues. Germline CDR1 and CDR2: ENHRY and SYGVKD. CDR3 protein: CAINPGQGASYEQYF. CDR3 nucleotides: TGTGCCATCAACCCGGGACAGGGGGCTTCCTACGAGCAGTACTTC.

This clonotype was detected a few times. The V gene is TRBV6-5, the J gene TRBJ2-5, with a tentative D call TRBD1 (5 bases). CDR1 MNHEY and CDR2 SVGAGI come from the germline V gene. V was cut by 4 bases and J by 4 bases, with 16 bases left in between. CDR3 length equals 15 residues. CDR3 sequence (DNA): TGTGCCAGCAGTTCCTGGCAGGGAATGGCAGAGACCCAGTACTTC. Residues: CASSSWQGMAETQYF.